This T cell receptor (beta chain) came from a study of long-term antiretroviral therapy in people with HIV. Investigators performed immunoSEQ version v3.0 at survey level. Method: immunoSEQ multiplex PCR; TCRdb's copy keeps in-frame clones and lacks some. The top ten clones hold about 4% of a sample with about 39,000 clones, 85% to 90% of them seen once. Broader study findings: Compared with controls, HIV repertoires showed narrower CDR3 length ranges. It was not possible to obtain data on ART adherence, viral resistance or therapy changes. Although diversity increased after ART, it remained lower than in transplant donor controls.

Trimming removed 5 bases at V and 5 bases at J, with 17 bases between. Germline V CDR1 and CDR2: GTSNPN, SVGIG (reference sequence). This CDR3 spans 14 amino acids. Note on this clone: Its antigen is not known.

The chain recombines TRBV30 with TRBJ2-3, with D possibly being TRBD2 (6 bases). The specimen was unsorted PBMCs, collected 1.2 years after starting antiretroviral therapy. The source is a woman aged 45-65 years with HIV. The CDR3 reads CAWALVGGGDTQYF. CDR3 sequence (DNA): TGTGCCTGGGCCCTGGTGGGGGGAGGAGATACGCAGTATTTT.